This T cell receptor beta chain was captured by sequencing in a study of cytomegalovirus exposure and HLA in healthy donors. Germline V gene lookup returns CDR1 SGDLS and CDR2 YYNGEE. The CDR3 is 15 amino acids. The V gene lost 3 bases and the J gene lost 3 bases, with 13 bases spanning the gap. PCR involved 60 Vbeta and 13 Jbeta primers. The protocol was immunoSEQ multiplex PCR, while the TCRdb copy is restricted to in-frame clones and leaves out a portion. Altogether some 190,000 clones are present, around three quarters being singletons, with the ten largest covering 1.5% to 2%. V gene TRBV9 combines with J gene TRBJ1-3; D possibly corresponds to TRBD1 (6 bases). This TCR was sampled from a woman aged 25 to 45 in good health and CMV-seronegative. The sequenced material came from PBMCs. The CDR3 protein is CASSELQGSGNTIYF. Written as DNA, the CDR3 is TGTGCCAGCAGCGAACTACAGGGAAGTGGAAACACCATATATTTT. The full variable domain, its missing parts supplied by reference TRBV9 and TRBJ1-3, is DSGVTQTPKHLITATGQRVTLRCSPRSGDLSVYWYQQSLDQGLQFLIQYYNGEERAKGNILERFSAQQFPDLHSELNLSSLELGDSALYFCASSELQGSGNTIYFGEGSWLTVV.